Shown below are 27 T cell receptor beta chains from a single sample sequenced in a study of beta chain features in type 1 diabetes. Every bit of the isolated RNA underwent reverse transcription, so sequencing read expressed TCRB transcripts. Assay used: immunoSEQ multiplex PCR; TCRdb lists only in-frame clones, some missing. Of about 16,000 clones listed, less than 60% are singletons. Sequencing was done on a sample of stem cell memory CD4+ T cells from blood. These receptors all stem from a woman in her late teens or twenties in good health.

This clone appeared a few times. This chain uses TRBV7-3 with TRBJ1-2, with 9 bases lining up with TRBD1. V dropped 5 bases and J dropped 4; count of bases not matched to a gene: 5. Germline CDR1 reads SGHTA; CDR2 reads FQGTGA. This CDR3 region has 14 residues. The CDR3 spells CASSPDRGPYGYTF. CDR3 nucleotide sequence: TGTGCCAGCAGCCCGGACAGGGGCCCCTATGGCTACACCTTC.

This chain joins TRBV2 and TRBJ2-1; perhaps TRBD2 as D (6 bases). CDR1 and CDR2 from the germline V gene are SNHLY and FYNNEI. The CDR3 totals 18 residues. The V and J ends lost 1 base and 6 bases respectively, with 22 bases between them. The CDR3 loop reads CASSEVTIELAGGNEQFF. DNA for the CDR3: TGTGCCAGCAGTGAAGTAACTATAGAACTAGCTGGGGGCAATGAGCAGTTCTTC.

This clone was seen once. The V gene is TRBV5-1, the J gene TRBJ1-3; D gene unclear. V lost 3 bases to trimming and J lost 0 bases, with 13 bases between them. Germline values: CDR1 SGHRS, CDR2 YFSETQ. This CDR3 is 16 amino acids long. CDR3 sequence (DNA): TGCGCCAGCAGCTGGCAGCCCGGGAACTCTGGAAACACCATATATTTT. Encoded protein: CASSWQPGNSGNTIYF.

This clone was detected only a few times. The CDR3 protein is CASSSTVNEQFF. CDR3 nucleotide sequence: TGCGCCAGCAGCTCGACAGTCAATGAGCAGTTCTTC. The V and J genes are TRBV5-1 and TRBJ2-1; perhaps TRBD1 as D (5 bases). V gave up 3 bases and J gave up 6 bases, with 7 bases separating them. The CDR3 runs to 12 residues. Germline lookup yields CDR1 SGHRS and CDR2 YFSETQ.

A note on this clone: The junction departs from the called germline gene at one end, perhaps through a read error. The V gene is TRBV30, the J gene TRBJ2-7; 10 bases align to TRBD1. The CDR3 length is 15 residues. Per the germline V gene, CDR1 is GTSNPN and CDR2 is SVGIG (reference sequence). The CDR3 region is CTWSVHGTGVYEQYF. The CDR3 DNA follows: TGTACCTGGAGTGTACATGGGACAGGGGTATACGAGCAGTACTTC.

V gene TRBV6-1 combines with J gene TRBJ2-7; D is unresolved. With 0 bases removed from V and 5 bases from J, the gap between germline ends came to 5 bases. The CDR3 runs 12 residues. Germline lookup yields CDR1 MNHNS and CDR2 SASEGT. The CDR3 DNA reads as TGTGCCAGCAGTGAAGCAGAGAACGAGCAGTACTTC. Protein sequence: CASSEAENEQYF.

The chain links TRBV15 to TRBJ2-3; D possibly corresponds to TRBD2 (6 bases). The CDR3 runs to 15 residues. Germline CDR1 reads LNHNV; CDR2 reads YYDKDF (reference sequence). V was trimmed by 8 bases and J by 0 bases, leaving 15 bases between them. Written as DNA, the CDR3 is TGTGCCACCCAGCCTAGCGTCAGTAGCACAGATACGCAGTATTTT. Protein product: CATQPSVSSTDTQYF.

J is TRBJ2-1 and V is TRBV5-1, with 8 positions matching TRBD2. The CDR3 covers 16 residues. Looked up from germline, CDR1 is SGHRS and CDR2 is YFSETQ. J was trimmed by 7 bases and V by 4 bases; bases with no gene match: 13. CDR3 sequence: CASSNLPSGSSNEQFF. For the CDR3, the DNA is TGCGCCAGCAGCAACCTCCCCAGCGGGAGCTCTAATGAGCAGTTCTTC.

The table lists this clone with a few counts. The CDR3 protein is CSVDRRLAGGNEQFF. The CDR3, as DNA: TGCAGCGTTGACCGAAGACTAGCGGGAGGGAATGAGCAGTTCTTC. The genes are TRBV29-1 and TRBJ2-1; TRBD2 aligns across 14 bases. The J segment lost 7 bases and the V segment lost 3 bases, leaving 5 bases of the junction unmatched. CDR3 size: 15 residues. Per the germline V gene, CDR1 is SQVTM and CDR2 is ANQGSEA.

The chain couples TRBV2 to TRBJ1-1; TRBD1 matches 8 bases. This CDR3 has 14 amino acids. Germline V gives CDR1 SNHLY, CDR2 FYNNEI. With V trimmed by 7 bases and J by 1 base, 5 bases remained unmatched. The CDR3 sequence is CASTQGGRNTEAFF. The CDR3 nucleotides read TGTGCCAGCACACAGGGGGGTCGGAACACTGAAGCTTTCTTT.

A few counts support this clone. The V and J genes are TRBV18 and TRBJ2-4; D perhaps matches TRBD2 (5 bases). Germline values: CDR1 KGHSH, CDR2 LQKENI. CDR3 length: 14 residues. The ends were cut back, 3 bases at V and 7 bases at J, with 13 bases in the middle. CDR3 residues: CASSPAITSNIQYF. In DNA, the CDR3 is TGTGCCAGCTCACCGGCTATTACTAGTAACATTCAGTACTTC.

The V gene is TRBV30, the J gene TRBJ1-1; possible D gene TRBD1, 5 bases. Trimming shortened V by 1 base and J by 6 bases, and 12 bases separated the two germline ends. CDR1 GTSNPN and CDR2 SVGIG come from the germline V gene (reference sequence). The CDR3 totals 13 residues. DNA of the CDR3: TGTGCCTGGAGTGACAGGCGGGGGGCTGAAGCTTTCTTT. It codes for CAWSDRRGAEAFF.

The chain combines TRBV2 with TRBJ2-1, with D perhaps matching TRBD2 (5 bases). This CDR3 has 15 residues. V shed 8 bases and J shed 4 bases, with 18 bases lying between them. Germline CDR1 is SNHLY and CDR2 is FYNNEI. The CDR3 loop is CASFQGSGSYNEQFF. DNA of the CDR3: TGTGCCAGCTTCCAAGGGAGCGGTTCTTACAATGAGCAGTTCTTC.

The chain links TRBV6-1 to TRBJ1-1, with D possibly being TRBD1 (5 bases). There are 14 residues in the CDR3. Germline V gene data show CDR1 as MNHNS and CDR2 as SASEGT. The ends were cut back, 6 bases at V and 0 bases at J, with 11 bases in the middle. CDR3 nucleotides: TGTGCCAGCAGCCCCGGCAGGGTGAACACTGAAGCTTTCTTT. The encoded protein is CASSPGRVNTEAFF.

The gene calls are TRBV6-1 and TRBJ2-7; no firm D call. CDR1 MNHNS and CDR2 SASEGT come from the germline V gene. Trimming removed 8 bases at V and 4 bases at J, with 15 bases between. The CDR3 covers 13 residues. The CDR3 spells CASGEVLLYEQYF. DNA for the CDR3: TGTGCCAGCGGAGAGGTACTCCTTTACGAGCAGTACTTC.

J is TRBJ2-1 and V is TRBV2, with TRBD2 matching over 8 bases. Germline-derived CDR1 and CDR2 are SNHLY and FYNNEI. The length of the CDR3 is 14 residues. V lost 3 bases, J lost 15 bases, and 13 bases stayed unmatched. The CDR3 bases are TGTGCCAGCAGTGATGAGCGGGAGCGTTCCCCGGGGTTCTTC. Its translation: CASSDERERSPGFF.

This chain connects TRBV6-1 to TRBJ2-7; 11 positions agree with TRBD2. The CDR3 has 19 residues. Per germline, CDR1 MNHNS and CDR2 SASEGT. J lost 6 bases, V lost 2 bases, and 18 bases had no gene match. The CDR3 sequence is CASSEPTSGRWSLFREQYF. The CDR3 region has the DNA TGTGCCAGCAGTGAACCCACTAGCGGGAGATGGAGTTTGTTCCGCGAGCAGTACTTC.

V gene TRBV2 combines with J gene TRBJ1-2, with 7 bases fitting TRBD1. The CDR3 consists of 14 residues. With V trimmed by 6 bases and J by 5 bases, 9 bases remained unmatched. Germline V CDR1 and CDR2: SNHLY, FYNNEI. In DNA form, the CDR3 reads TGTGCCAGCAGCGACCGACAGGGACTGTATGGCTACACCTTC. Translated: CASSDRQGLYGYTF.

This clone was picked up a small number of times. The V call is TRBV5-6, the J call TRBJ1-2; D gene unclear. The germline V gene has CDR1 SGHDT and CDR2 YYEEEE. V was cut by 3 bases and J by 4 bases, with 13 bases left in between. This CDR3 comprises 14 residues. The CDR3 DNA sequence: TGTGCCAGCAGCTACGGACTCAGCAGCTATGGCTACACCTTC. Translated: CASSYGLSSYGYTF.

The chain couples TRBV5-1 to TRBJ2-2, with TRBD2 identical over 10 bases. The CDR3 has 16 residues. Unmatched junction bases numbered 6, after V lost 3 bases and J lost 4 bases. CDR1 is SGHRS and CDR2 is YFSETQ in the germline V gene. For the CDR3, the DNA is TGCGCCAGCAGCTGGACAGCGGGAGGGGTCACCGGGGAGCTGTTTTTT. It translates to CASSWTAGGVTGELFF.

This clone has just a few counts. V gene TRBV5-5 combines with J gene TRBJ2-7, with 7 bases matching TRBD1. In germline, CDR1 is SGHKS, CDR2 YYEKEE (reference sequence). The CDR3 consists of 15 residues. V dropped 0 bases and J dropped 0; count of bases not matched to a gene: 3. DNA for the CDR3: TGTGCCAGCAGCTTGGAGGACAGGTTCTCCTACGAGCAGTACTTC. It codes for CASSLEDRFSYEQYF.

CDR3 DNA: TGCGCCAGCAGCCTTGGGACTAGCGGCACAGATACGCAGTATTTT. It yields the protein CASSLGTSGTDTQYF. The J gene is TRBJ2-3, the V gene TRBV5-1; 10 bases map to TRBD2. CDR3 length: 15 amino acids. Germline V gene sequence: CDR1 SGHRS, CDR2 YFSETQ. V gave up 4 bases and J gave up 1 base; unmatched junction bases: 3.

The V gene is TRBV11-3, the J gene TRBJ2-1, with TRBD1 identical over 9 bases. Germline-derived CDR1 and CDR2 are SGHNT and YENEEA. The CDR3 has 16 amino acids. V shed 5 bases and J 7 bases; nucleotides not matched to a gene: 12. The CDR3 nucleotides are TGTGCCAGCAGCCGAACCGGGACAGGGAATCGAAATGAGCAGTTCTTC. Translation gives CASSRTGTGNRNEQFF.

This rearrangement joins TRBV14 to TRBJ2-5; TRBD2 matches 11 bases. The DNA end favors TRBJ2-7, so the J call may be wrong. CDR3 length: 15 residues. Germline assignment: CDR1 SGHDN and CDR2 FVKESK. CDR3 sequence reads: CASSLGLAGPYEQYF. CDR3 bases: TGTGCCAGCAGCCTCGGACTAGCGGGTCCCTACGAGCAGTACTTC.

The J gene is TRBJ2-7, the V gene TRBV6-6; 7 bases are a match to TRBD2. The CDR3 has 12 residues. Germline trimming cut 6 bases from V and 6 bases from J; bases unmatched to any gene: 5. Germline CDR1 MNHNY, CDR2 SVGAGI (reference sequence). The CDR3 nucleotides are TGTGCCAGCAGACAGACTAGCCGCGAGCAGTACTTC. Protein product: CASRQTSREQYF.

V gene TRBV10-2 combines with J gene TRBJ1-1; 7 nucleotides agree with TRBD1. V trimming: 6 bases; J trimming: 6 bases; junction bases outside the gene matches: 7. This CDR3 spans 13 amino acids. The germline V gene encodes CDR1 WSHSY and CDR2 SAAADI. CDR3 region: CASRPDREAEAFF. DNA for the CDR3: TGCGCCAGCAGGCCCGACAGGGAGGCTGAAGCTTTCTTT.

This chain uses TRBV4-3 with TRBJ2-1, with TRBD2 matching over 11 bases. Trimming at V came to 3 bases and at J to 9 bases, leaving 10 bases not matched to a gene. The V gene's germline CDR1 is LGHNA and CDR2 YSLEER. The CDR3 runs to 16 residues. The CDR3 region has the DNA TGCGCCAGCAGCCATCGACTAGCGGGACACATGCGTGAGCAGTTCTTC. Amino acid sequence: CASSHRLAGHMREQFF.